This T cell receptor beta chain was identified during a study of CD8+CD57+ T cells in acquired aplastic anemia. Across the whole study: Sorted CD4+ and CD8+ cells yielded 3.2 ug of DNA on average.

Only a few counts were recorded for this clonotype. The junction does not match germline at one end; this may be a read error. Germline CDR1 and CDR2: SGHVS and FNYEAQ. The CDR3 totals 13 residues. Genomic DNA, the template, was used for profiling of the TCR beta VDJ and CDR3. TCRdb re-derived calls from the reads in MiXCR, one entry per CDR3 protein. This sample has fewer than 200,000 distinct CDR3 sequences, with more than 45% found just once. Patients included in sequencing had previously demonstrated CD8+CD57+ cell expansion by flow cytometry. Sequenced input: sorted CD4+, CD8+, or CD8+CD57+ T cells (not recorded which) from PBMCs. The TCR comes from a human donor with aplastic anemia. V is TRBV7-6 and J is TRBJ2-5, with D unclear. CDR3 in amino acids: CASSLQSQETQYF. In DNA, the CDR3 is TGTGCCAGTAGCTTACAATCCCAAGAGACCCAGTACTTC.